The rows below give T cell receptor beta chains drawn from one sample of a study of blood T cell repertoires in COVID-19. Here immunoSEQ multiplex PCR was the method, and the copy in TCRdb shows in-frame clones only, minus some. The sample contains roughly 260,000 clones, roughly nine tenths of which appear only once. Sequenced: peripheral blood. These receptors came from a woman aged 50 to 60 who had recovered from COVID-19. Both conserved end residues are part of each CDR3. Fields, in order: J gene, V gene, D gene, CDR3 protein. The D gene is left open where the match is weak.

TRBJ2-4 | TRBV5-6 | . | CASSLTDIQYF
TRBJ2-1 | TRBV4-2 | TRBD2 | CASSQGLASLSYNEQFF
TRBJ1-1 | TRBV28 | . | CASSLSGSAGGAFF
TRBJ1-3 | TRBV6-2/TRBV6-3 | . | CASSKLGGLGNTIYF
TRBJ1-2 | TRBV28 | . | CASSLGSGAVYGYTF
TRBJ2-7 | TRBV5-1 | TRBD1 | CASSWNGQGGPYEQYF
TRBJ1-5 | TRBV7-3 | . | CASSPPKGAINQPQHF
TRBJ1-4 | TRBV4-1 | . | CASSQDLGAREKLFF
TRBJ2-2 | TRBV12-3/TRBV12-4 | . | CASNGGGELFF
TRBJ2-1 | TRBV7-2 | . | CASSLFAGPGNEQFF